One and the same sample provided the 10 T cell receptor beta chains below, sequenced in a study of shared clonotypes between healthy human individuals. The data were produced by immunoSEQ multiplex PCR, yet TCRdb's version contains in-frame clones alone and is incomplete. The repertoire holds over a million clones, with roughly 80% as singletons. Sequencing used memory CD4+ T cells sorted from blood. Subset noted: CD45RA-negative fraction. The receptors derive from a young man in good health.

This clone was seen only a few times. The CDR3 bases are TGCAGCGTTGAAGATACAGGGGGTAAGGACGAGCAGTACTTC. This translates into CSVEDTGGKDEQYF. This chain connects TRBV29-1 to TRBJ2-5; TRBD1 matches 8 bases. The J call may be mistaken, given a closer DNA end match to TRBJ2-7. This CDR3 region has 14 residues. Per the germline V gene, CDR1 is SQVTM and CDR2 is ANQGSEA.

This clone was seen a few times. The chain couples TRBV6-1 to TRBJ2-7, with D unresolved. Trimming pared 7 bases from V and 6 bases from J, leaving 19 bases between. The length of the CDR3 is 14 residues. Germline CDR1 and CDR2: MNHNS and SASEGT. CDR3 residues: CASTLTPLMGEQYF. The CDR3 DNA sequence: TGTGCCAGCACCCTGACCCCCCTTATGGGCGAGCAGTACTTC.

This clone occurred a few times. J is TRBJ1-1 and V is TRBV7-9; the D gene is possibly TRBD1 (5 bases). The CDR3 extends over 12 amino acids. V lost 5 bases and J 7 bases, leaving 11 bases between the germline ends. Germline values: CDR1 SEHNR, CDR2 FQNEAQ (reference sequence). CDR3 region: CASSPRQFEAFF. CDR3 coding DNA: TGTGCCAGCAGCCCCAGACAGTTTGAAGCTTTCTTT.

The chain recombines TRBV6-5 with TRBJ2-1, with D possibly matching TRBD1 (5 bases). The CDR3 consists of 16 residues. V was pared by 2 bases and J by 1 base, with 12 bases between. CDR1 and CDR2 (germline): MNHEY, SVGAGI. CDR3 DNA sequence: TGTGCCAGCAGTTACATCTCTAGGGGTTCCTACAATGAGCAGTTCTTC. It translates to CASSYISRGSYNEQFF.

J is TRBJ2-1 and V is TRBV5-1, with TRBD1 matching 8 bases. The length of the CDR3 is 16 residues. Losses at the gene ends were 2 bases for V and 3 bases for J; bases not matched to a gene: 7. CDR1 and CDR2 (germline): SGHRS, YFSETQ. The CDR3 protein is CASSLDGQGYYNEQFF. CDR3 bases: TGCGCCAGCAGCTTAGATGGACAGGGCTACTACAATGAGCAGTTCTTC.

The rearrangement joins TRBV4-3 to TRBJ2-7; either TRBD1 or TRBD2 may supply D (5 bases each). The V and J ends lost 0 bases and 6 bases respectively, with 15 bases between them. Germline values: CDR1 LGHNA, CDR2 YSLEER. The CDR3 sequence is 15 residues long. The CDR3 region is CASSQEWGSTVEQYF. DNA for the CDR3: TGCGCCAGCAGCCAAGAGTGGGGGAGTACGGTCGAGCAGTACTTC.

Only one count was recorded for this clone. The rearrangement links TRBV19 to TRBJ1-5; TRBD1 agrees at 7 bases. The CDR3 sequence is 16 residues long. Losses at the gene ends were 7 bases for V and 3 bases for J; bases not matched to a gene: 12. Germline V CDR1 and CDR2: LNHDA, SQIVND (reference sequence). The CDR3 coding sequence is TGTGCCAGTACCCAAGGTGGGGACAGCTACAATCAGCCCCAGCATTTT. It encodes CASTQGGDSYNQPQHF.

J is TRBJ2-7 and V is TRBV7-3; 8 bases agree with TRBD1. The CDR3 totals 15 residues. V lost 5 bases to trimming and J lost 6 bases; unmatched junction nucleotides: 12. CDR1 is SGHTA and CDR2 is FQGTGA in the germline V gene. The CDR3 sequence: CASSLVGTGPSEQYF. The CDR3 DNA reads TGTGCCAGCAGCCTTGTGGGGACAGGACCCTCCGAGCAGTACTTC.

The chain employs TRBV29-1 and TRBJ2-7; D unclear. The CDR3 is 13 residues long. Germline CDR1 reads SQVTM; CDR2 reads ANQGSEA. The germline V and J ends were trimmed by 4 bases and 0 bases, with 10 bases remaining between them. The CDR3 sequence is CSVVSASSYEQYF. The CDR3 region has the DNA TGCAGCGTTGTATCGGCAAGCTCCTACGAGCAGTACTTC.

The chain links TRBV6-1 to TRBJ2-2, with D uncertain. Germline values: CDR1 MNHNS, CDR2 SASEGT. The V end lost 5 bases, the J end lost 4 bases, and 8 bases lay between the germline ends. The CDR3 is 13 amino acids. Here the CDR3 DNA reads TGTGCCAGCAGTCTTTTCTTCACCGGGGAGCTGTTTTTT. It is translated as CASSLFFTGELFF.